The 26 T cell receptor beta chains listed next were all sequenced from one sample in a study of cytomegalovirus exposure and HLA in healthy donors. Both 60 Vbeta primers and 13 Jbeta primers went into the PCR. Assay used: immunoSEQ multiplex PCR; TCRdb lists only in-frame clones, some missing. The data contain 95,000 to 150,000 clones, approximately 15% of them seen just once; the ten biggest clones take up 1.9%. The sequenced sample was PBMCs. These receptor sequences come from a woman aged 18-29 years in good health and CMV-seronegative.

This chain uses TRBV10-3 with TRBJ2-5; 9 positions match TRBD2. Germline loops: CDR1 ENHRY, CDR2 SYGVKD. The CDR3 is 15 residues long. Losses at the gene ends were 2 bases for V and 7 bases for J; bases not matched to a gene: 8. This CDR3 reads CAISEGTSSPGTQYF. The CDR3 bases are TGTGCCATCAGTGAGGGGACTAGCAGTCCGGGGACCCAGTACTTC.

This chain links TRBV19 with TRBJ2-6, with D possibly TRBD2 on 6 matching bases. The V end was cut by 6 bases, the J end by 4 bases, with 19 bases between. Germline V gene lookup returns CDR1 LNHDA and CDR2 SQIVND (reference sequence). The CDR3 spans 17 residues. CDR3 sequence reads: CASSMAPRGSGANVLTF. The CDR3 DNA follows: TGTGCCAGTAGCATGGCCCCCCGGGGGTCGGGGGCCAACGTCCTGACTTTC.

This chain joins TRBV30 and TRBJ2-2; no definite D call. Germline loops: CDR1 GTSNPN, CDR2 SVGIG (reference sequence). Trimming pared 6 bases from V and 4 bases from J, leaving 15 bases between. The CDR3 covers 14 residues. CDR3 nucleotide sequence: TGTGCCTGCTCGAACAGCCTGAGCACCGGGGAGCTGTTTTTT. Amino acids: CACSNSLSTGELFF.

V gene TRBV28 combines with J gene TRBJ2-2; the D gene is possibly TRBD1 (5 bases). The germline gives CDR1 MDHEN, CDR2 SYDVKM. V lost 6 bases and J lost 4, with 15 bases in between. The CDR3 runs to 15 residues. The CDR3 sequence is CASSPFQGRTGELFF. The CDR3 region has the DNA TGTGCCAGCAGCCCTTTTCAGGGTCGCACCGGGGAGCTGTTTTTT.

This clone has only a few counts. The chain is built from TRBV7-2 and TRBJ2-7, with 10 bases aligning to TRBD1. V trimming: 3 bases; J trimming: 1 base; junction bases outside the gene matches: 9. The CDR3 sequence is 17 residues long. CDR1 and CDR2 from the germline V gene are SGHTA and FQGNSA. The CDR3 DNA reads TGTGCCAGCAGCTTCACCTCGGGGGGACAGGGGTCCTACGAGCAGTACTTC. This codes for CASSFTSGGQGSYEQYF.

The chain recombines TRBV10-3 with TRBJ2-1, with 12 positions matching TRBD2. Germline V gives CDR1 ENHRY, CDR2 SYGVKD. The CDR3 runs to 16 residues. The trim removed 4 bases at V and 7 bases at J, leaving 8 bases unmatched. The CDR3 region has the DNA TGTGCCATCAGTGGGTTACTAGCGGGGGGCCATAATGAGCAGTTCTTC. Translated: CAISGLLAGGHNEQFF.

This clone was seen more than once but under ten times. V usage is TRBV2 and J usage is TRBJ2-2; D might be TRBD1 (5 bases). The CDR3 spans 12 residues. The V gene's germline CDR1 is SNHLY and CDR2 FYNNEI. V lost 6 bases and J lost 8, with 10 bases in between. The CDR3 DNA is TGTGCCAGCAGGGACAAGTTTGGGGAGCTGTTTTTT. Its translation: CASRDKFGELFF.

This clone occurred a few times. V usage is TRBV6-1 and J usage is TRBJ2-7; 8 bases are shared with TRBD2. CDR1 is MNHNS, CDR2 SASEGT, per germline. The CDR3 runs 15 residues. Unmatched junction bases numbered 8, after V lost 3 bases and J lost 4 bases. CDR3 sequence (DNA): TGTGCCAGCAGTGAGTCTGTAGCGGGGTTATACGAGCAGTACTTC. Its protein product is CASSESVAGLYEQYF.

This clone appeared a few times. This sequence joins TRBV25-1 and TRBJ1-2, with D unclear. The length of the CDR3 is 13 residues. Germline CDR1 MGHDK, CDR2 SYGVNS. V shed 2 bases and J shed 4 bases, with 8 bases lying between them. Written as DNA, the CDR3 is TGTGCCAGCAGTGAAAATTCTTTCTATGGCTACACCTTC. Translated, it gives CASSENSFYGYTF.

CDR3 region: CASSSRDGTTEAFF. In nucleotides, the CDR3 is TGTGCCAGCAGCTCGAGGGACGGGACAACTGAAGCTTTCTTT. The chain combines TRBV7-3 with TRBJ1-1, with D tentatively TRBD1 (6 bases). The ends were cut back, 4 bases at V and 5 bases at J, with 14 bases in the middle. This CDR3 is built from 14 residues. From germline, CDR1 is SGHTA and CDR2 FQGTGA.

There are a few counts of this clone. The V call is TRBV10-3, the J call TRBJ1-4; D might be TRBD1 (5 bases). Trimming cost V 4 bases and J 3 bases, with 9 bases left between them. The CDR3 consists of 14 residues. Germline V gene sequence: CDR1 ENHRY, CDR2 SYGVKD. CDR3 sequence: CAISGDSSNEKLFF. The CDR3, as DNA: TGTGCCATCAGTGGAGACAGTTCTAATGAAAAACTGTTTTTT.

Note on this clone: A read error may produce the germline difference seen at one junction end. This rearrangement joins TRBV11-2 to TRBJ2-6, with TRBD1 identical over 9 bases. Germline V gene lookup returns CDR1 SGHAT and CDR2 FQNNGV. This CDR3 is 17 amino acids long. The CDR3 protein is CASDPGQGFSGGNVLTF. The CDR3 bases are TGTGCCAGCGATCCGGGACAGGGCTTTTCCGGGGGCAACGTCCTGACTTTC. Filled out from reference TRBV11-2 and TRBJ2-6, the complete variable domain reads EAGVAQSPRYKIIEKRQSVAFWCNPISGHATLYWYQQILGQGPKLLIQFQNNGVVDDSQLPKDRFSAERLKGVDSTLKIQPAKLEDSAVYLCASDPGQGFSGGNVLTFGAGSRLTVL.

This clone showed up just a few times. The chain employs TRBV6-4 and TRBJ1-1; a weak D match, TRBD1 (6 bases). V lost 4 bases and J 6 bases, leaving 12 bases between the germline ends. Looked up from germline, CDR1 is MRHNA and CDR2 is SNTAGT. CDR3 size: 13 residues. The CDR3 nucleotides are TGTGCCAGCAGTGGACAGGATCTTTCTGAAGCTTTCTTT. The encoded protein is CASSGQDLSEAFF.

This clone appeared a few times. V gene TRBV5-1 combines with J gene TRBJ2-7; 7 bases map to TRBD2. Germline CDR1 reads SGHRS; CDR2 reads YFSETQ. CDR3 size: 14 residues. The junction had 3 bases not matched to a gene; V was cut back by 3 bases and J by 0 bases. CDR3 DNA sequence: TGCGCCAGCAGCTCCGGGGGGATCTCCTACGAGCAGTACTTC. Encoded protein: CASSSGGISYEQYF.

This clone was observed a few times. The V call is TRBV6-5, the J call TRBJ2-5; TRBD2 matches at 9 bases. The CDR3 has 15 amino acids. Unmatched junction bases numbered 9, after V lost 7 bases and J lost 3 bases. The germline gives CDR1 MNHEY, CDR2 SVGAGI. The CDR3 loop reads CASTTLSGGKETQYF. Written as DNA, the CDR3 is TGTGCCAGCACCACTCTGAGCGGGGGGAAAGAGACCCAGTACTTC.

The gene calls are TRBV29-1 and TRBJ1-1; 8 bases align to TRBD1. The V and J ends lost 1 base and 8 bases, in that order; junction bases with no gene match: 6. CDR1 and CDR2 (germline): SQVTM, ANQGSEA. The CDR3 sequence is 13 residues long. CDR3 protein: CSVEGRDRWEAFF. The CDR3, as DNA: TGCAGCGTTGAAGGGAGGGACAGGTGGGAAGCTTTCTTT.

This clone has more than one count but fewer than ten. The J gene is TRBJ1-1, the V gene TRBV28, with D unresolved. V was trimmed by 9 bases and J by 1 base, leaving 6 bases between them. There are 11 residues in the CDR3. Germline assignment: CDR1 MDHEN and CDR2 SYDVKM. The CDR3 sequence is CARRENTEAFF. The CDR3 DNA follows: TGTGCCAGAAGAGAGAACACTGAAGCTTTCTTT.

This clone was picked up a small number of times. This chain joins TRBV10-3 and TRBJ2-5, with 10 nucleotides matching TRBD1. The J call may be faulty, since TRBJ2-7 better matches the DNA end. The length of the CDR3 is 13 residues. Germline values: CDR1 ENHRY, CDR2 SYGVKD. CDR3 amino acids: CATRGTGAYEQYF. The CDR3 coding sequence is TGTGCCACCAGGGGGACAGGGGCCTACGAGCAGTACTTC.

This clone was seen only a few times. The rearrangement links TRBV30 to TRBJ1-1, with 7 bases lining up with TRBD1. The CDR3 extends over 13 amino acids. Germline V gene sequence: CDR1 GTSNPN, CDR2 SVGIG (reference sequence). V shed 1 base and J 5 bases; nucleotides not matched to a gene: 4. CDR3 amino acids: CAWSGDSGTEAFF. The CDR3 DNA reads as TGTGCCTGGAGTGGGGACAGTGGTACTGAAGCTTTCTTT.

In its sample, this clone was seen a few times. The rearrangement links TRBV4-1 to TRBJ1-5; tentative D call: TRBD1 (5 bases). Trimming cost V 0 bases and J 13 bases, with 13 bases left between them. In germline, CDR1 is MGHRA, CDR2 YSYEKL. This CDR3 comprises 13 residues. This CDR3 is CASSQDLDITQHF. CDR3 nucleotide sequence: TGCGCCAGCAGCCAAGATCTGGACATAACACAGCATTTT.

The rearrangement uses TRBV4-3 and TRBJ2-1, with 7 nucleotides matching TRBD2. CDR3 size: 15 residues. The germline gives CDR1 LGHNA, CDR2 YSLEER. V dropped 2 bases and J dropped 3; count of bases not matched to a gene: 4. The CDR3 sequence is CASSQSPSGYNEQFF. CDR3 bases: TGCGCCAGCAGCCAAAGTCCTAGCGGCTACAATGAGCAGTTCTTC.

The chain combines TRBV6-6 with TRBJ1-2, with 8 bases fitting TRBD1. Germline-derived CDR1 and CDR2 are MNHNY and SVGAGI (reference sequence). J lost 4 bases, V lost 7 bases, and 8 bases had no gene match. The CDR3 is 14 residues long. Written as DNA, the CDR3 is TGTGCCAGCACCTCAGGGGGCCCCTTCTATGGCTACACCTTC. Its translation: CASTSGGPFYGYTF.

There are a few counts of this clone. This chain connects TRBV5-6 to TRBJ2-1; TRBD1 might be the D (7 bases). Germline V gene lookup returns CDR1 SGHDT and CDR2 YYEEEE. V lost 2 bases and J 3 bases, leaving 18 bases between the germline ends. CDR3 length: 17 residues. CDR3 protein: CASSLYRGGRFYNEQFF. The CDR3 DNA sequence: TGTGCCAGCAGCTTATACAGGGGAGGCAGGTTCTACAATGAGCAGTTCTTC.

This clone has a handful of counts. The chain employs TRBV10-3 and TRBJ1-1; D is uncertain. The CDR3 runs to 14 residues. The V end lost 2 bases, the J end lost 0 bases, and 7 bases lay between the germline ends. Germline V gene data show CDR1 as ENHRY and CDR2 as SYGVKD. The CDR3, as DNA: TGTGCCATCAGTGAGGGAGACCTGAACACTGAAGCTTTCTTT. Protein sequence: CAISEGDLNTEAFF.

This clone was found a few times. The chain couples TRBV7-2 to TRBJ1-1, with D tentatively TRBD1 (6 bases). Trimming pared 3 bases from V and 6 bases from J, leaving 8 bases between. The CDR3 has 12 residues. The germline V gene has CDR1 SGHTA and CDR2 FQGNSA. The CDR3 sequence: CASSFRGSEAFF. DNA of the CDR3: TGTGCCAGCAGCTTTAGGGGGTCTGAAGCTTTCTTT.

This chain joins TRBV25-1 and TRBJ2-7, with 8 bases identical to TRBD2. The CDR3 has 16 residues. V trimming: 3 bases; J trimming: 0 bases; junction bases outside the gene matches: 7. Germline V gene lookup returns CDR1 MGHDK and CDR2 SYGVNS. The CDR3 DNA is TGTGCCAGCAGTGACCACCGGCGGGGGGACTCCTACGAGCAGTACTTC. As protein: CASSDHRRGDSYEQYF.